Below are 24 T cell receptor beta chains sequenced from a single sample in a study of T cells in women clearing cervical HPV infection listed by TCRdb under 2018. The library was generated by the immunoSEQ multiplex PCR assay. Imported from immuneACCESS, the table was reduced by TCRdb to in-frame sequences with V and J called. These copies leave out some clones; in studies compared against another copy, an unresolved V gene accounts for under half, and the cause of the remainder is not known. This sample's clone table shows fewer than 35,000 clones. The ten largest clones represent approximately 3% of the sample. Specimen: blood buffy coat. All receptors derive from a woman between 18 and 70 years old with a cervical HPV16 infection that either progressed to CIN3+ or cleared (not recorded which).

On this clone itself: The CDR3 end lies 3 residues beyond the end of the read and is filled in from the germline J gene. The chain carries TRBV19 and TRBJ2-4; TRBD1 matches at 7 bases. The CDR3 is 14 residues long. The V gene's germline CDR1 is LNHDA and CDR2 SQIVND (reference sequence). This chain's CDR3 is CASSPGGLAEGQYF. Incomplete CDR3 DNA: TGTGCCAGTAGTCCAGGGGGTCTGGCGGAAGGT.

CDR3 sequence: CSVTSLAYGYTF. CDR3 DNA, as far as it was read: TGCAGCGTTACGAGTTTAGCCTATGGC. The chain has TRBV29-1 and TRBJ1-2; D gene unclear. The read terminates 3 residues ahead of where the CDR3 ends, so the germline J gene completes it. The CDR3 extends over 12 amino acids. The V gene's germline CDR1 is SQVTM and CDR2 ANQGSEA. The ends were cut back, 5 bases at V and 4 bases at J, with 11 bases in the middle.

Notes on this clone: The read is 3 residues too short to cover the CDR3 end, so that end is filled in from the germline J gene. The chain carries TRBV2 and TRBJ2-3; D gene uncertain. The CDR3 runs to 15 residues. Per germline, CDR1 SNHLY and CDR2 FYNNEI. Partial CDR3 DNA: TGTGCCAGCAGTGAAGATTCAGGAGCAGGTCAGCCG. This encodes CASSEDSGAGQP. The entire CDR3 reads CASSEDSGAGQPQYF. The variable domain in full, with the rest retrieved from reference TRBV2 and TRBJ2-3, is EPEVTQTPSHQVTQMGQEVILRCVPISNHLYFYWYRQILGQKVEFLVSFYNNEISEKSEIFDDQFSVERPDGSNFTLKIRSTKLEDSAMYFCASSEDSGAGQPQYFGPGTRLTVL.

As for this clone: With the read ending 3 residues before the CDR3 end, the germline J gene is used to fill in that end. The chain employs TRBV5-4 and TRBJ1-2; TRBD1 is a possible D gene (6 bases). V lost 4 bases to trimming and J lost 4 bases, with 11 bases between them. This CDR3 is 13 amino acids long. Germline V gene data show CDR1 as SGHNT and CDR2 as YYREEE (reference sequence). The CDR3 bases that were read are TGTGCCAGCAGCCGGAACAGGGTCTATGGC. This translates into CASSRNRVYG. The whole CDR3 protein reads CASSRNRVYGYTF.

Worth noting for this clone: From the germline J gene comes the end of the CDR3, since the read stops 3 residues before it. V is TRBV12-3 or TRBV12-4 and J is TRBJ2-5; D might be TRBD2 (7 bases). This CDR3 has 16 residues. With 0 bases removed from V and 5 bases from J, the gap between germline ends came to 16 bases. The CDR3 bases that were read are TGTGCCAGCAGTTTAGCGGGGGGGGCTAGGGCGGAGACC. Translation: CASSLAGGARAET. The full CDR3 sequence reads CASSLAGGARAETQYF.

A word on this clone: The DNA ends 3 residues before the CDR3 does, and the rest of the CDR3 is filled in from the germline J gene. V usage is TRBV12-3 or TRBV12-4 and J usage is TRBJ1-1; TRBD1 is a possible D gene (6 bases). Trimming shortened V by 4 bases and J by 2 bases, and 14 bases separated the two germline ends. CDR3 length: 15 amino acids. CDR3 DNA, as far as it was read: TGTGCCAGCAGTTCCGACAGGAGATCTAACACTGAA. Amino acids: CASSSDRRSNTE. The CDR3 in its entirety is CASSSDRRSNTEAFF.

The sequenced part of the CDR3 DNA is TGTGCCAGCTCTATCGGGCGGGCTGAA. This codes for CASSIGRAE. The whole CDR3 protein is CASSIGRAEAFF. This chain connects TRBV18 to TRBJ1-1; no reliable D call. The missing CDR3 end, 3 residues past where the read stops, is filled in from the germline J gene. The CDR3 is 12 amino acids. Trimming removed 6 bases at V and 6 bases at J, with 11 bases between. Germline CDR1 KGHSH, CDR2 LQKENI.

As concerns this clone: The CDR3 end lies 3 residues beyond the end of the read and is filled in from the germline J gene. V and J are TRBV5-1 and TRBJ1-3, with D tentatively TRBD1 (6 bases). There are 17 residues in the CDR3. The germline gives CDR1 SGHRS, CDR2 YFSETQ. Trimming removed 1 base at V and 0 bases at J, with 14 bases between. The CDR3 reads CASSLLGARDSGNTIYF. Incomplete CDR3 DNA: TGCGCCAGCAGCTTGTTGGGGGCTCGGGACTCTGGAAACACC.

About this clone: Coverage ceases 3 residues before the CDR3 finishes, and the germline J gene fills in the end. This chain joins TRBV5-1 and TRBJ2-7; D might be TRBD1 (6 bases). Germline V gene lookup returns CDR1 SGHRS and CDR2 YFSETQ. Trimming removed 0 bases at V and 4 bases at J, with 14 bases between. This CDR3 has 15 residues. The covered CDR3 bases are TGCGCCAGCAGCTTGGTAGTAGGGGGACCGTACGAG. Its translation: CASSLVVGGPYE. The full-length CDR3 reads as CASSLVVGGPYEQYF. Full variable domain (rest looked up from reference TRBV5-1 and TRBJ2-7): KAGVTQTPRYLIKTRGQQVTLSCSPISGHRSVSWYQQTPGQGLQFLFEYFSETQRNKGNFPGRFSGRQFSNSRSEMNVSTLELGDSALYLCASSLVVGGPYEQYFGPGTRLTVT.

With respect to this clone: Read coverage stops 3 residues before the CDR3 terminus; the germline J gene supplies the remainder. The V call is TRBV7-9, the J call TRBJ2-7, with TRBD1 identical over 7 bases. V was clipped by 5 bases and J by 1 base; unmatched bases: 2. Germline CDR1 SEHNR, CDR2 FQNEAQ (reference sequence). This CDR3 comprises 13 residues. The DNA read from the CDR3 is TGTGCCAGCAGCCTGGACAGGTCCTACGAG. The encoded protein is CASSLDRSYE. The complete CDR3 sequence is CASSLDRSYEQYF.

With respect to this clone: The read comes to an end 3 residues before the CDR3 does, leaving the germline J gene to fill in the end. The chain joins TRBV7-3 to TRBJ2-1; 9 positions match TRBD2. Germline values: CDR1 SGHTA, CDR2 FQGTGA. This CDR3 has 13 amino acids. V shed 7 bases, J shed 5 bases, and the junction held 3 bases outside the gene matches. CDR3 sequence: CASKASGDNEQFF. The covered CDR3 bases are TGTGCCAGCAAAGCTAGCGGGGACAATGAG.

To note about this clone: With the read ending 3 residues before the CDR3 end, the germline J gene is used to fill in that end. The V call is TRBV4-1, the J call TRBJ1-4, with 8 bases matching TRBD1. CDR1 is MGHRA and CDR2 is YSYEKL in the germline V gene. The V segment lost 4 bases and the J segment 8 bases; nucleotides outside the gene matches: 9. The CDR3 runs 15 residues. Incomplete CDR3 DNA: TGCGCCAGCAGCCTCGACAGGGGAGTGGAAGAAAAA. Translating it yields CASSLDRGVEEK. The whole CDR3 region reads CASSLDRGVEEKLFF.

Regarding this clone: The read terminates 3 residues before the CDR3 end, so the remaining end is supplied by the germline J gene. The rearrangement links TRBV2 to TRBJ2-3; D is ambiguous. CDR1 and CDR2 from the germline V gene are SNHLY and FYNNEI. Trimming removed 4 bases from V and 1 base from J, with 18 bases in between. The CDR3 consists of 17 residues. CDR3 residues: CASSVTSLGGGTDTQYF. The CDR3 bases that were read are TGTGCCAGCAGTGTCACCTCTCTCGGCGGAGGCACAGATACG.

As for this clone: The read terminates 3 residues ahead of where the CDR3 ends, so the germline J gene completes it. V gene TRBV5-5 combines with J gene TRBJ2-1, with 12 bases fitting TRBD2. There are 15 residues in the CDR3. Trimming removed 2 bases from V and 4 bases from J; junction bases left unmatched: 1. Germline CDR1 reads SGHKS; CDR2 reads YYEKEE (reference sequence). The CDR3 reads CASSFGTSGYNEQFF. The part of the CDR3 DNA that was read is TGTGCCAGCAGCTTTGGGACTAGCGGGTACAATGAG.

A remark on this clone: The observed sequence ends 3 residues before the CDR3 terminus, with the missing tail filled in from the germline J gene. The gene calls are TRBV7-2 and TRBJ2-1, with D unclear. This CDR3 region has 13 residues. Looked up from germline, CDR1 is SGHTA and CDR2 is FQGNSA. Trimming took off 4 bases at V and 3 bases at J, with 7 bases between the two ends. CDR3 DNA (partial): TGTGCCAGCAGCTACTATGGCTACAATGAG. It translates to CASSYYGYNE. The CDR3 in its entirety is CASSYYGYNEQFF.

In regard to this clone: Coverage ceases 3 residues before the CDR3 finishes, and the germline J gene fills in the end. This chain connects TRBV6-1 to TRBJ1-4, with D hard to call. This CDR3 region has 16 residues. Trimming shortened V by 4 bases and J by 7 bases, and 19 bases separated the two germline ends. The germline V gene encodes CDR1 MNHNS and CDR2 SASEGT. The CDR3: CASSAGSTARGEKLFF. The DNA read from the CDR3 is TGTGCCAGCAGTGCGGGATCGACGGCCCGGGGTGAAAAA.

About this clone itself: The CDR3 end lies 3 residues beyond the end of the read and is filled in from the germline J gene. The rearrangement links TRBV7-6 to TRBJ2-2, with a weak D call TRBD1 (6 bases). The germline CDR1 and CDR2 sequences are SGHVS and FNYEAQ. This CDR3 has 16 amino acids. The covered CDR3 bases are TGTGCCAGCAGCACCGGACAGCTCTCTGGGGCCAACGTG. This gives the protein CASSTGQLSGANV. The whole CDR3 is CASSTGQLSGANVLFF. Together with reference TRBV7-6 and TRBJ2-2, the CDR3 gives the full variable domain: GAGVSQSPRYKVTKRGQDVALRCDPISGHVSLYWYRQALGQGPEFLTYFNYEAQQDKSGLPNDRFSAERPEGSISTLTIQRTEQRDSAMYRCASSTGQLSGANVLFFGEGSRLTVL.

Concerning this clone itself: The observed sequence ends 3 residues before the CDR3 terminus, with the missing tail filled in from the germline J gene. The chain has TRBV5-1 and TRBJ1-2; no clear D. Germline V CDR1 and CDR2: SGHRS, YFSETQ. The CDR3 sequence is 12 residues long. The CDR3 protein is CASRSSTDTYTF. Partial CDR3 DNA: TGCGCCAGCAGGTCTAGCACAGATACC.

About this clone: The DNA ends 3 residues before the CDR3 does, and the rest of the CDR3 is filled in from the germline J gene. V gene TRBV20-1 combines with J gene TRBJ2-7; the match to TRBD1 covers 7 bases. The ends lost 5 bases at V and 4 bases at J; junction bases unmatched: 2. This CDR3 region has 11 residues. The germline CDR1 and CDR2 sequences are DFQATT and SNEGSKA (reference sequence). Partial CDR3 DNA: TGCAGTGCTGGGACAGCTTACGAG. Its translation is CSAGTAYE. The whole CDR3 reads CSAGTAYEQYF.

Here the CDR3 reads CASSGSVGGELFF. CDR3 bases read: TGTGCCAGCAGCGGCAGTGTTGGGGGGGAA. V gene TRBV7-8 combines with J gene TRBJ1-4, with D possibly being TRBD1 (5 bases). The CDR3 extends 3 residues past the end of the read, so its final part is completed from the germline J gene. There are 13 residues in the CDR3. Germline V CDR1 and CDR2: SGHVS, FQNEAQ.

On this clone itself: The read gets to within 3 residues of the CDR3 end, and the germline J gene fills in the rest. This chain uses TRBV19 with TRBJ2-7, with TRBD2 as a possible D gene (6 bases). CDR3 length equals 16 residues. Germline values: CDR1 LNHDA, CDR2 SQIVND (reference sequence). V dropped 1 base and J dropped 2 bases, with 15 bases sitting between them. The sequenced CDR3 bases are TGTGCCAGTAGTATAGGTGGGGCGGGGAACACCTACGAG. Amino acid sequence: CASSIGGAGNTYE. In full, the CDR3 is CASSIGGAGNTYEQYF.

A note on this clone: Read data end 3 residues before the CDR3 end; the end is taken from the germline J gene. The chain combines TRBV24-1 with TRBJ2-1; no reliable D call. This CDR3 spans 12 amino acids. Germline CDR1 and CDR2: KGHDR and SFDVKD. V lost 12 bases and J 0 bases, leaving 8 bases between the germline ends. CDR3 DNA (partial): TGTGCCCCAGGTGGCTCCTACAATGAG. It codes for CAPGGSYNE. The whole CDR3 is CAPGGSYNEQFF.

Comments on this clone: The CDR3 extends 3 residues past the end of the read, so its final part is completed from the germline J gene. The chain links TRBV23-1 to TRBJ1-1, with TRBD1 as a possible D gene (5 bases). TRBV23-1 is recorded as an ORF, its role being uncertain. CDR3 length equals 14 residues. CDR3 bases read: TGCGCCAGCAGTCAAGTACCGGGGGGGTCCGAA. This encodes CASSQVPGGSE. The complete CDR3 reads CASSQVPGGSEAFF.

On this clone itself: The CDR3 end falls 3 residues outside the read, so it is completed with the germline J gene. The chain links TRBV20-1 to TRBJ2-7; 10 bases line up with TRBD2. CDR3 size: 15 residues. The V segment lost 6 bases and the J segment 1 base; nucleotides outside the gene matches: 9. CDR1 is DFQATT, CDR2 SNEGSKA, per germline (reference sequence). The CDR3 is CSADLLAGASYEQYF. The sequenced CDR3 bases are TGCAGTGCCGATCTCCTAGCGGGGGCATCCTACGAG.